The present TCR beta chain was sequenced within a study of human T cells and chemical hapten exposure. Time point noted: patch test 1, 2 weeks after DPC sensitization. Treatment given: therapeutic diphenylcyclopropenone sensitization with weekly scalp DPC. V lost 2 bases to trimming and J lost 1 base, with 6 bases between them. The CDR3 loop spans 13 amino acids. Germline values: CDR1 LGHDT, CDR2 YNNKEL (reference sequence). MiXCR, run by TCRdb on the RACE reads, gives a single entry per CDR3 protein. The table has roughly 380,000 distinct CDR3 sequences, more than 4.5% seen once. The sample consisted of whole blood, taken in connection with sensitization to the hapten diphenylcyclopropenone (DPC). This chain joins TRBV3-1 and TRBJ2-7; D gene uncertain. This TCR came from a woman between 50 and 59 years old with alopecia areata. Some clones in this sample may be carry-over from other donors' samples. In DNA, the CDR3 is TGTGCCAGCAGCCAAATCCCATCCTACGAGCAGTACTTC. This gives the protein CASSQIPSYEQYF.